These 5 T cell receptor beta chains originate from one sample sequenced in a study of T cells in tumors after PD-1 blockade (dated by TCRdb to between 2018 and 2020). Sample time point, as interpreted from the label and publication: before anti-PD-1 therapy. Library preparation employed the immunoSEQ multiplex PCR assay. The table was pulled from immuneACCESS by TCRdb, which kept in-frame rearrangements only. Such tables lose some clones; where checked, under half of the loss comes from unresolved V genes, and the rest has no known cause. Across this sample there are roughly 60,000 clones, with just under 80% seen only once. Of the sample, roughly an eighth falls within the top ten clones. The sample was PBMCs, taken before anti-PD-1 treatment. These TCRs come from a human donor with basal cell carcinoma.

The CDR3 loop reads CSVGYAGSGNTIYF. CDR3 in DNA: TGCAGCGTTGGCTACGCGGGCTCTGGAAACACCATATATTTT. The genes are TRBV29-1 and TRBJ1-3; unclear D gene. This CDR3 has 14 amino acids. V lost 4 bases and J lost 0, with 10 bases in between. Germline V gene data show CDR1 as SQVTM and CDR2 as ANQGSEA.

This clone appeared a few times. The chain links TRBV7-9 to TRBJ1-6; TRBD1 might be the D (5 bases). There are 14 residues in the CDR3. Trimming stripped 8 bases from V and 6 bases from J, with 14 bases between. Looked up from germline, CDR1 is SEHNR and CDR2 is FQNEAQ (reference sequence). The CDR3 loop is CASQGITSNSPLHF. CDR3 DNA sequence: TGTGCCAGCCAGGGTATCACGAGTAATTCACCCCTCCACTTT.

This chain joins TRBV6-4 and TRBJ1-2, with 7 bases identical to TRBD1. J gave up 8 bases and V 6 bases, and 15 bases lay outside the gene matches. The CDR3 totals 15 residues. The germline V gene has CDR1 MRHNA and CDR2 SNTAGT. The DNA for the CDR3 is TGTGCCAGCAGGGCGAAACGACAGGGAGCAAGGGGCTACACCTTC. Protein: CASRAKRQGARGYTF.

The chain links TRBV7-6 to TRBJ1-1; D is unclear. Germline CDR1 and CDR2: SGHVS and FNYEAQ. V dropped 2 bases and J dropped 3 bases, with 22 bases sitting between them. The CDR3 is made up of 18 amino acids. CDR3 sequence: CASSLQSTPHRADTEAFF. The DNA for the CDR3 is TGTGCCAGCAGCTTACAATCGACTCCCCACCGCGCGGACACTGAAGCTTTCTTT.

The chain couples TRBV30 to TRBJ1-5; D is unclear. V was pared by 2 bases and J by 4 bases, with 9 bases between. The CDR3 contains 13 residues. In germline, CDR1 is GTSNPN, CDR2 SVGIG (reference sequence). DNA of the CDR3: TGTGCCTGGAGTCTAGGACCGAATCAGCCCCAGCATTTT. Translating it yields CAWSLGPNQPQHF.